Listed below are T cell receptor beta chains from one sample, sequenced in a study of T cell responses to AZD1222 COVID-19 vaccine. Produced via immunoSEQ multiplex PCR; TCRdb's table is partial and in-frame only. The profile shows around 140,000 clones, approximately 92% of them singletons. The sequences come from peripheral blood, collected on day 0 of AZD1222 vaccination. These receptors were collected from an adult in good health. CDR3s include the opening cysteine and the closing phenylalanine or tryptophan. Each record gives: J gene, V gene, clone size, D gene, CDR3 protein, CDR3 DNA. D genes are given only for firm matches. For some rows the clone size is stated as once, few or many, or as a class when expanded; others skip it.

j_gene: TRBJ1-4; v_gene: TRBV7-3; abundance: .; d_gene: TRBD1; CDR3aa: CASSLRSGDRDEKLFF; CDR3nt: TGTGCCAGCAGCTTAAGATCCGGGGACAGAGATGAAAAACTGTTTTTT
j_gene: TRBJ2-7; v_gene: TRBV4-1; abundance: .; d_gene: .; CDR3aa: CASRATGAASYEQYF; CDR3nt: TGCGCCAGCAGAGCGACGGGAGCCGCATCCTACGAGCAGTACTTC
j_gene: TRBJ2-1; v_gene: TRBV7-9; abundance: .; d_gene: .; CDR3aa: CASSSGGSYNEQFF; CDR3nt: TGTGCCAGCAGCTCCGGAGGCTCCTACAATGAGCAGTTCTTC
j_gene: TRBJ1-6; v_gene: TRBV9; abundance: .; d_gene: .; CDR3aa: CASSSEGVSPLHF; CDR3nt: TGTGCCAGCAGCTCAGAGGGGGTCTCACCCCTCCACTTT
j_gene: TRBJ1-2; v_gene: TRBV9; abundance: .; d_gene: TRBD1; CDR3aa: CASSVRTGGYGYTF; CDR3nt: TGTGCCAGCAGCGTAAGGACAGGGGGATATGGCTACACCTTC
j_gene: TRBJ1-2; v_gene: TRBV7-2; abundance: once; d_gene: .; CDR3aa: CASSLGQGYGYTF; CDR3nt: TGTGCCAGCAGCTTAGGCCAGGGGTATGGCTACACCTTC
j_gene: TRBJ2-7; v_gene: TRBV27; abundance: .; d_gene: TRBD1; CDR3aa: CASSYGQGTLYEQYF; CDR3nt: TGTGCCAGCAGCTACGGACAGGGGACTCTCTACGAGCAGTACTTC
j_gene: TRBJ2-7; v_gene: TRBV10-3; abundance: .; d_gene: TRBD2; CDR3aa: CAISEWGSGSIYEQYF; CDR3nt: TGTGCCATCAGTGAGTGGGGTAGCGGGAGTATCTACGAGCAGTACTTC
j_gene: TRBJ2-5; v_gene: TRBV4-1; abundance: .; d_gene: TRBD1; CDR3aa: CASSPDREGETQYF; CDR3nt: TGCGCCAGCAGCCCCGACAGGGAAGGGGAGACCCAGTACTTC
j_gene: TRBJ1-5; v_gene: TRBV10-3; abundance: few; d_gene: .; CDR3aa: CAIRSEVNQPQHF; CDR3nt: TGTGCCATCAGATCCGAGGTCAATCAGCCCCAGCATTTT
j_gene: TRBJ1-5; v_gene: TRBV7-9; abundance: .; d_gene: TRBD1; CDR3aa: CASSPDRVGNQPQHF; CDR3nt: TGTGCCAGCAGCCCGGACAGGGTTGGCAATCAGCCCCAGCATTTT
j_gene: TRBJ1-1; v_gene: TRBV10-3; abundance: .; d_gene: .; CDR3aa: CAISESQGMTTEAFF; CDR3nt: TGTGCCATCAGTGAGTCGCAGGGGATGACCACTGAAGCTTTCTTT
j_gene: TRBJ2-5; v_gene: TRBV5-1; abundance: .; d_gene: .; CDR3aa: CASRSGHRETQYF; CDR3nt: TGCGCCAGCAGGTCGGGACATAGGGAGACCCAGTACTTC
j_gene: TRBJ1-4; v_gene: TRBV11-2; abundance: .; d_gene: TRBD1; CDR3aa: CASSEMRQGVTNEKLFF; CDR3nt: TGTGCCAGCAGCGAAATGAGACAGGGGGTAACTAATGAAAAACTGTTTTTT
j_gene: TRBJ1-3; v_gene: TRBV5-1; abundance: .; d_gene: .; CDR3aa: CASSTTGAGNTIYF; CDR3nt: TGCGCCAGCAGCACGACGGGGGCTGGAAACACCATATATTTT
j_gene: TRBJ1-1; v_gene: TRBV19; abundance: .; d_gene: TRBD1; CDR3aa: CASTKPGGQGSEAFF; CDR3nt: TGTGCCAGTACTAAGCCCGGGGGACAGGGCTCCGAAGCTTTCTTT
j_gene: TRBJ1-2; v_gene: TRBV28; abundance: once; d_gene: TRBD1; CDR3aa: CASSLMTGGHGYTF; CDR3nt: TGTGCCAGCAGTTTGATGACAGGGGGCCATGGCTACACCTTC
j_gene: TRBJ2-1; v_gene: TRBV7-9; abundance: .; d_gene: .; CDR3aa: CASSSFLRGNDNEQFF; CDR3nt: TGTGCCAGCAGCTCTTTTCTTAGGGGGAACGACAATGAGCAGTTCTTC
j_gene: TRBJ2-2; v_gene: TRBV28; abundance: .; d_gene: TRBD2; CDR3aa: CASMGVGGHTGELFF; CDR3nt: TGTGCCAGCATGGGGGTGGGAGGGCACACCGGGGAGCTGTTTTTT
j_gene: TRBJ2-1; v_gene: TRBV21-1; abundance: .; d_gene: .; CDR3aa: CASSPGLAGHNEQFF; CDR3nt: TGTGCCAGCAGTCCCGGACTAGCGGGGCACAATGAGCAGTTCTTC
j_gene: TRBJ1-3; v_gene: TRBV5-6; abundance: .; d_gene: .; CDR3aa: CASSPVSGNTIYF; CDR3nt: TGTGCCAGCAGCCCCGTCTCTGGAAACACCATATATTTT
j_gene: TRBJ1-5; v_gene: TRBV11-2; abundance: .; d_gene: .; CDR3aa: CASSSDSISNQPQHF; CDR3nt: TGTGCCAGCAGCTCCGACAGTATTAGCAATCAGCCCCAGCATTTT
j_gene: TRBJ2-2; v_gene: TRBV10-1; abundance: few; d_gene: .; CDR3aa: CASTSSGTGELFF; CDR3nt: TGCGCCAGCACCTCGAGTGGCACCGGGGAGCTGTTTTTT
j_gene: TRBJ1-3; v_gene: TRBV5-4; abundance: once; d_gene: .; CDR3aa: CASSLRGEANTIYF; CDR3nt: TGTGCCAGCAGCTTACGGGGGGAGGCAAACACCATATATTTT
j_gene: TRBJ2-7; v_gene: TRBV15; abundance: .; d_gene: TRBD2; CDR3aa: CATRTSVRPYEQYF; CDR3nt: TGTGCCACCCGGACTAGCGTAAGACCCTACGAGCAGTACTTC
j_gene: TRBJ2-7; v_gene: TRBV5-1; abundance: .; d_gene: TRBD1; CDR3aa: CASSSGTGFEQYF; CDR3nt: TGCGCCAGCAGCTCGGGGACAGGGTTCGAGCAGTACTTC
j_gene: TRBJ1-4; v_gene: TRBV10-2; abundance: .; d_gene: .; CDR3aa: CASSDGRGLDEKLFF; CDR3nt: TGCGCCAGCAGTGATGGAAGGGGCCTGGATGAAAAACTGTTTTTT
j_gene: TRBJ2-7; v_gene: TRBV19; abundance: .; d_gene: TRBD2; CDR3aa: CASSPGLTLEQYF; CDR3nt: TGTGCCAGTAGTCCGGGACTAACCCTGGAGCAGTACTTC
j_gene: TRBJ1-1; v_gene: TRBV6-5; abundance: .; d_gene: .; CDR3aa: CASSRNTEAFF; CDR3nt: TGTGCCAGCAGTAGAAACACTGAAGCTTTCTTT
j_gene: TRBJ2-3; v_gene: TRBV29-1; abundance: once; d_gene: .; CDR3aa: CSGGTGLALRGADTQYF; CDR3nt: TGCAGCGGAGGAACGGGACTCGCGCTTCGGGGAGCAGATACGCAGTATTTT
j_gene: TRBJ2-3; v_gene: TRBV5-1; abundance: .; d_gene: .; CDR3aa: CASSLLADSTDTQYF; CDR3nt: TGCGCCAGCAGCTTGTTGGCGGACAGCACAGATACGCAGTATTTT
j_gene: TRBJ2-3; v_gene: TRBV29-1; abundance: .; d_gene: .; CDR3aa: CSVESGIHTDTQYF; CDR3nt: TGCAGCGTTGAATCCGGGATTCATACAGATACGCAGTATTTT
j_gene: TRBJ1-1; v_gene: TRBV9; abundance: .; d_gene: .; CDR3aa: CASSVALGWGARTEAFF; CDR3nt: TGTGCCAGCAGCGTAGCTCTGGGGTGGGGAGCTCGCACTGAAGCTTTCTTT
j_gene: TRBJ2-2; v_gene: TRBV4-1; abundance: few; d_gene: .; CDR3aa: CASSQVPLRKTGELFF; CDR3nt: TGCGCCAGCAGCCAAGTCCCACTACGTAAAACCGGGGAGCTGTTTTTT
j_gene: TRBJ2-6; v_gene: TRBV27; abundance: .; d_gene: TRBD1; CDR3aa: CASRTGQGSALPPVLTF; CDR3nt: TGTGCCAGCAGGACCGGACAGGGCTCGGCTCTCCCTCCCGTCCTGACTTTC
j_gene: TRBJ2-2; v_gene: TRBV4-1; abundance: .; d_gene: .; CDR3aa: CASSLSNTGELFF; CDR3nt: TGCGCCAGCAGCCTATCGAACACCGGGGAGCTGTTTTTT
j_gene: TRBJ1-5; v_gene: TRBV11-2; abundance: .; d_gene: .; CDR3aa: CASSLGGGEDQPQHF; CDR3nt: TGTGCCAGCAGCTTAGGTGGAGGGGAGGATCAGCCCCAGCATTTT
j_gene: TRBJ1-1; v_gene: TRBV5-1; abundance: .; d_gene: .; CDR3aa: CASSRGDAEAFF; CDR3nt: TGCGCCAGCAGCAGGGGGGACGCTGAAGCTTTCTTT
j_gene: TRBJ1-1; v_gene: TRBV19; abundance: .; d_gene: .; CDR3aa: CASREGLNTEAFF; CDR3nt: TGTGCCAGTAGAGAGGGGTTGAACACTGAAGCTTTCTTT
j_gene: TRBJ2-1; v_gene: TRBV5-1; abundance: .; d_gene: .; CDR3aa: CASSLSDPGVNEQFF; CDR3nt: TGCGCCAGCAGCTTGTCGGACCCAGGGGTGAATGAGCAGTTCTTC
j_gene: TRBJ1-2; v_gene: TRBV6-5; abundance: .; d_gene: .; CDR3aa: CASSYNGPHGYTF; CDR3nt: TGTGCCAGCAGTTACAACGGACCCCATGGCTACACCTTC
j_gene: TRBJ2-7; v_gene: TRBV15; abundance: .; d_gene: TRBD2; CDR3aa: CATGLAGGLGYEQYF; CDR3nt: TGTGCCACCGGACTAGCGGGAGGGCTGGGGTACGAGCAGTACTTC
j_gene: TRBJ2-1; v_gene: TRBV6-5; abundance: .; d_gene: .; CDR3aa: CASRDTYNEQFF; CDR3nt: TGTGCCAGCAGGGACACTTACAATGAGCAGTTCTTC
j_gene: TRBJ2-7; v_gene: TRBV5-1; abundance: .; d_gene: .; CDR3aa: CASSLGDSSYEQYF; CDR3nt: TGCGCCAGCAGCTTGGGGGACTCCTCCTACGAGCAGTACTTC
j_gene: TRBJ2-5; v_gene: TRBV4-2; abundance: .; d_gene: .; CDR3aa: CASLFRETQYF; CDR3nt: TGTGCCAGTCTTTTCCGGGAGACCCAGTACTTC
j_gene: TRBJ1-4; v_gene: TRBV4-1; abundance: .; d_gene: .; CDR3aa: CASSHEPPGGIKLFF; CDR3nt: TGCGCCAGCAGCCACGAACCCCCTGGGGGGATCAAACTGTTTTTT
j_gene: TRBJ1-5; v_gene: TRBV6-5; abundance: .; d_gene: .; CDR3aa: CASSYSGGRQPQHF; CDR3nt: TGTGCCAGCAGTTACTCCGGGGGCCGGCAGCCCCAGCATTTT
j_gene: TRBJ2-1; v_gene: TRBV27; abundance: .; d_gene: .; CDR3aa: CASSLSAGSRVNEQFF; CDR3nt: TGTGCCAGCAGTTTATCTGCAGGGTCTCGGGTCAATGAGCAGTTCTTC
j_gene: TRBJ2-7; v_gene: TRBV21-1; abundance: .; d_gene: .; CDR3aa: CASSKVQVAPYEQYF; CDR3nt: TGTGCCAGCAGCAAAGTTCAGGTGGCCCCCTACGAGCAGTACTTC
j_gene: TRBJ1-1; v_gene: TRBV5-1; abundance: once; d_gene: .; CDR3aa: CASSLKQVNTEAFF; CDR3nt: TGCGCCAGCAGCTTGAAACAGGTGAACACTGAAGCTTTCTTT
j_gene: TRBJ1-2; v_gene: TRBV5-5; abundance: once; d_gene: .; CDR3aa: CASSLGTGRSSPYTF; CDR3nt: TGTGCCAGCAGCTTGGGGACGGGGCGATCTTCCCCCTACACCTTC